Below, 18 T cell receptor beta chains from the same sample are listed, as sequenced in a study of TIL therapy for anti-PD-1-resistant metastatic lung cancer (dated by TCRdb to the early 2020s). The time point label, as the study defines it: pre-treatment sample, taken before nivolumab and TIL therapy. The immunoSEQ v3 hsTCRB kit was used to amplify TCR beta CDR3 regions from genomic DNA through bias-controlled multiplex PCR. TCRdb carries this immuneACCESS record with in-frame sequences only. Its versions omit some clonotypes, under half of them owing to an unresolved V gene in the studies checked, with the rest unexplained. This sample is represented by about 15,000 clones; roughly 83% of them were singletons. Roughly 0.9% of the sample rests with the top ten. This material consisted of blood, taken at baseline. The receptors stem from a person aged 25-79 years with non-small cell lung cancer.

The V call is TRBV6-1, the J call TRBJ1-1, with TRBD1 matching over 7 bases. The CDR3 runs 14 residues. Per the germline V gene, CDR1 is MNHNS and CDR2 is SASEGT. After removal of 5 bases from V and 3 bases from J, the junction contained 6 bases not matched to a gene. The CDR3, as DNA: TGTGCCAGCAGTCCAAGGACAGGTTACACTGAAGCTTTCTTT. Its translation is CASSPRTGYTEAFF.

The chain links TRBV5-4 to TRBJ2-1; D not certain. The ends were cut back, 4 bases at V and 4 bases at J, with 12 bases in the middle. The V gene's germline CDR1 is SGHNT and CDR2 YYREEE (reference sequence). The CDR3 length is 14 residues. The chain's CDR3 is CASSNGRRYNEQFF. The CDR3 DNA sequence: TGTGCCAGCAGCAACGGACGGCGATACAATGAGCAGTTCTTC.

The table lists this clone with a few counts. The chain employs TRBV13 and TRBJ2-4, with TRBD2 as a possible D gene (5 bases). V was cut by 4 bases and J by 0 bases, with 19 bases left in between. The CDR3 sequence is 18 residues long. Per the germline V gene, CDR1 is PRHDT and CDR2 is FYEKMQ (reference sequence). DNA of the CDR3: TGTGCCAGCAGCTCCAGGACGATTCTGGCGGGAGCCAAAAACATTCAGTACTTC. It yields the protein CASSSRTILAGAKNIQYF.

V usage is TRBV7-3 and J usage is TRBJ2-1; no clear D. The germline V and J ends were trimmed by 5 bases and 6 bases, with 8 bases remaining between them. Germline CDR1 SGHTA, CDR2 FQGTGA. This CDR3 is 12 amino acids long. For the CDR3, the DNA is TGTGCCAGCAGCACAGATTTCAATGAGCAGTTCTTC. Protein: CASSTDFNEQFF.

The CDR3 DNA reads as TGTGCCAGCACCCCCCTAGCGGGAGGGCGTTCCTACAATGAGCAGTTCTTC. Translation: CASTPLAGGRSYNEQFF. This chain connects TRBV11-2 to TRBJ2-1, with TRBD2 identical over 12 bases. The CDR3 consists of 17 residues. The germline CDR1 and CDR2 sequences are SGHAT and FQNNGV. The trim removed 7 bases at V and 1 base at J, leaving 8 bases unmatched.

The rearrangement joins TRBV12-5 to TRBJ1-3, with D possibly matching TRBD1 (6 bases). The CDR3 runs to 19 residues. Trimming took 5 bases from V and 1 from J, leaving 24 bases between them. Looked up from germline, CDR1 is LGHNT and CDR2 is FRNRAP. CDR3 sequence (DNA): TGTGCTAGTGGTACCACCCGCAGTTGGGGGGCCAGTTCTGGAAACACCATATATTTT. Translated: CASGTTRSWGASSGNTIYF.

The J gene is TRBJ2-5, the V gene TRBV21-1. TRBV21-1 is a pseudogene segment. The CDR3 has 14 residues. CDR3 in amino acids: CASSRRANQETQYF. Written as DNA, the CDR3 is TGTGCCAGCAGCCGACGGGCAAACCAAGAGACCCAGTACTTC.

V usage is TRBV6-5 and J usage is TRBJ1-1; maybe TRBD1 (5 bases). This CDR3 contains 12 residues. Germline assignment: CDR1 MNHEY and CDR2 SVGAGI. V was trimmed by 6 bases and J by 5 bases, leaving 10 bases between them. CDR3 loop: CASRGRGTEAFF. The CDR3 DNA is TGTGCCAGCAGGGGGCGGGGGACTGAAGCTTTCTTT.

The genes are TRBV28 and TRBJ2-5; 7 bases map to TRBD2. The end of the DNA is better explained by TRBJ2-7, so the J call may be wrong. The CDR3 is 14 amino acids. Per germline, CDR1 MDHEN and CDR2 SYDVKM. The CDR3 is CASMTRGETYEQYF. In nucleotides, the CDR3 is TGTGCCAGCATGACCCGGGGGGAAACCTACGAGCAGTACTTC.

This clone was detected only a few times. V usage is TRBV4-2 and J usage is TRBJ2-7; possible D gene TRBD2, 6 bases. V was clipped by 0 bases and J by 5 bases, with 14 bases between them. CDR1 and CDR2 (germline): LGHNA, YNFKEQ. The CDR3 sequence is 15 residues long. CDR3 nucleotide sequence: TGTGCCAGCAGCCAAGATGCGGGGCGGGCCGACGAGCAGTACTTC. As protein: CASSQDAGRADEQYF.

The CDR3 bases are TGTGCCAGTAGCCACGGACGGGCCGAGCAGTACTTC. Translated: CASSHGRAEQYF. The rearrangement uses TRBV19 and TRBJ2-7; D remains unclear. The ends were cut back, 6 bases at V and 6 bases at J, with 12 bases in the middle. This CDR3 is built from 12 residues. In germline, CDR1 is LNHDA, CDR2 SQIVND (reference sequence).

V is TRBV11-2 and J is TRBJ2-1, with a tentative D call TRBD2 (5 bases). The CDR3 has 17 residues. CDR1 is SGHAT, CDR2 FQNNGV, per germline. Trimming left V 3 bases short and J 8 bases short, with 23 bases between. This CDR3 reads CASSLSSGLGSRDEQFF. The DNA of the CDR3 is TGTGCCAGCAGCTTGTCCTCTGGGTTGGGGAGTAGGGATGAGCAGTTCTTC.

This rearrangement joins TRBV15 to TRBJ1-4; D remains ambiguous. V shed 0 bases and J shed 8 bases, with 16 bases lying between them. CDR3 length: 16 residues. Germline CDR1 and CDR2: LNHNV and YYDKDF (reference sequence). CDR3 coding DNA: TGTGCCACCAGCAGAGATGTCCCGTCGCCCGGGGAAAAACTGTTTTTT. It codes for CATSRDVPSPGEKLFF.

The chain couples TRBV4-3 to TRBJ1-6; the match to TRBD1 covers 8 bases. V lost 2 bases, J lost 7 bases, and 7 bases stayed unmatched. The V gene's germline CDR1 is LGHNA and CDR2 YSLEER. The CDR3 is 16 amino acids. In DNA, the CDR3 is TGCGCCAGCAGCCAAACCGTGACAGGGGTAAATTCACCCCTCCACTTT. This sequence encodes CASSQTVTGVNSPLHF.

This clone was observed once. The CDR3 here is CASSLGREAGYTF. The CDR3 DNA sequence: TGTGCCAGCAGCTTAGGCAGGGAGGCAGGCTACACCTTC. This sequence joins TRBV11-2 and TRBJ1-2; a weak D match, TRBD1 (5 bases). The ends were cut back, 1 base at V and 8 bases at J, with 11 bases in the middle. This CDR3 has 13 amino acids. Germline V lookup: CDR1 SGHAT, CDR2 FQNNGV.

The CDR3 region is CASSSRDRGMNTEAFF. DNA for the CDR3: TGTGCCAGCAGCTCCCGGGACAGGGGAATGAACACTGAAGCTTTCTTT. V gene TRBV5-4 combines with J gene TRBJ1-1, with 10 bases fitting TRBD1. Germline-derived CDR1 and CDR2 are SGHNT and YYREEE (reference sequence). The trim removed 3 bases at V and 0 bases at J, leaving 5 bases unmatched. CDR3 length: 16 residues.

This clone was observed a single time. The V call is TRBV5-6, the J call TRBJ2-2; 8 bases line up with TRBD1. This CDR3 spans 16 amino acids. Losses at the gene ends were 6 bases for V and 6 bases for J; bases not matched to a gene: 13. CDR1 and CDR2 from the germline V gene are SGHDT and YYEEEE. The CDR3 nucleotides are TGTGCCAGCACCCGAGGCGGACAGGGTGGATCCGGGGAGCTGTTTTTT. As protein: CASTRGGQGGSGELFF.

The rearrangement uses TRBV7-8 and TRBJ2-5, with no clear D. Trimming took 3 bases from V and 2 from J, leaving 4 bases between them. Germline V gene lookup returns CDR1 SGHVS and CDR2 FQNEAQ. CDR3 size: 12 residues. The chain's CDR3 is CASSFNQETQYF. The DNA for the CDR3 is TGTGCCAGCAGCTTTAATCAAGAGACCCAGTACTTC.